This TCR beta chain was sequenced for a study of OX40 agonist ivuxolimab in advanced cancers. For the study at large: Patients received intravenous ivuxolimab every 2 weeks at 0.01 to 10 mg/kg. Three partial responders included one hepatocellular carcinoma patient and two cutaneous melanoma patients.

Regarding the study as a whole: Averaging showed that CD8+ T cells had more expanded clones than CD4+ did.

Here immunoSEQ multiplex PCR was the method, and the copy in TCRdb shows in-frame clones only, minus some. The table records 19,000 or so clones, about 80% of them present only once. On this clone itself: As yet, its antigen is unknown.

The length of the CDR3 is 18 residues. CDR1 and CDR2 from the germline V gene are SGHVS and FNYEAQ. Trimming removed 5 bases from V and 6 bases from J; junction bases left unmatched: 18. This receptor was taken from an adult with an advanced solid tumor such as melanoma, head and neck, liver or kidney cancer. The specimen comprised CD4+ or CD8+ T cells sorted from blood, sampled in a trial of the OX40 agonist ivuxolimab. The chain carries TRBV7-6 and TRBJ2-2, with 7 bases that match TRBD1. The CDR3 protein is CASSAHALDRVGAGELFF. CDR3 bases: TGTGCCAGCAGCGCCCACGCCCTAGACAGGGTGGGAGCCGGGGAGCTGTTTTTT. The full variable domain, with the rest looked up from reference TRBV7-6 and TRBJ2-2, is GAGVSQSPRYKVTKRGQDVALRCDPISGHVSLYWYRQALGQGPEFLTYFNYEAQQDKSGLPNDRFSAERPEGSISTLTIQRTEQRDSAMYRCASSAHALDRVGAGELFFGEGSRLTVL.